The clone carrying this TCR beta chain has at least ten counts. Expressed TCRB transcripts were sequenced because the isolated RNA had all been reverse transcribed beforehand. The table came from immunoSEQ multiplex PCR; TCRdb's copy has only in-frame clones and leaves some out. The sample includes nearly 350,000 clones, less than 9.5% of them seen just once. This sample is part of a study of beta chain features in type 1 diabetes. V dropped 4 bases and J dropped 11; count of bases not matched to a gene: 11. Germline V lookup: CDR1 SEHNR, CDR2 FQNEAQ (reference sequence). The CDR3 covers 14 residues. This sequence joins TRBV7-9 and TRBJ2-1, with 7 bases fitting TRBD2. Sequenced material: central memory CD4+ T cells from blood. The receptor was derived from a woman between 18 and 29 years old in good health. The CDR3 sequence: CASSSDTSAVKQFF. The CDR3 coding sequence is TGTGCCAGCAGCTCCGATACTAGCGCCGTGAAGCAGTTCTTC.